This TCR beta chain was recorded in a study of neurological immune-mediated disorders. Study-wide results and limits: It was HTLV-1-associated myelopathy that showed the most TCR clonal expansion, while multiple sclerosis showed the least, falling below healthy controls.

Sample share makes this clonotype medium-sized (0.01 to 0.1%). The antigen is unknown. With 10-nucleotide random UMIs included, cDNA was synthesized by 5'RACE. Whenever a sequencing run was performed, it yielded over 170 million TCR-beta sequences from 15-18 subjects. In TCRdb, the 5' RACE reads were re-called with MiXCR into one record per CDR3 protein. The sample lists about 18,000 distinct CDR3 sequences, roughly 10% seen once, with approximately 29% in the top ten. The CDR3 length is 14 residues. Trimming stripped 5 bases from V and 0 bases from J, with 10 bases between. The T cells used for sorted libraries numbered about 970,000, either CD4+ or CD8+.

This chain uses TRBV12-3 or TRBV12-4 with TRBJ1-2; possibly TRBD1 for D (6 bases). This clonotype originated in a woman between 50 and 59 years old in good health. The sample comprised CD8+ T cells from blood. The CDR3 bases are TGTGCCAGCAGTCCGACAGGAGCTAACTATGGCTACACCTTC. The encoded protein is CASSPTGANYGYTF.